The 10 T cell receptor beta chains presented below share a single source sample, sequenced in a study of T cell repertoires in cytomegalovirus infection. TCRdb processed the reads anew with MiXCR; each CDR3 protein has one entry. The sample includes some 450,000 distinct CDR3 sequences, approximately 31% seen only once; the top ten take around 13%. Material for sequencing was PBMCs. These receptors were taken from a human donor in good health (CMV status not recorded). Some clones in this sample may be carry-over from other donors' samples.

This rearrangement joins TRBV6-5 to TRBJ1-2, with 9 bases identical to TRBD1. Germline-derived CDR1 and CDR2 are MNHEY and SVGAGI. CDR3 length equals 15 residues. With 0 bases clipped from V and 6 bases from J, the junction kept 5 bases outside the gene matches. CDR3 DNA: TGTGCCAGCAGTTACTCAGGACAGGGGATGGATGGCTACACCTTC. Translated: CASSYSGQGMDGYTF.

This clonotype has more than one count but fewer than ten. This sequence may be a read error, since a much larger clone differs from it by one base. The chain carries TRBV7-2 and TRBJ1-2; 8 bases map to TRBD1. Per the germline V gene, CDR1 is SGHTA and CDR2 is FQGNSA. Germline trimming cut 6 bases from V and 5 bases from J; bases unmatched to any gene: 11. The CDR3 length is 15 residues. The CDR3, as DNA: TGTGCCAGCAGTCCACCGGGACAGGTGCATTATGGCTACACCTTC. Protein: CASSPPGQVHYGYTF.

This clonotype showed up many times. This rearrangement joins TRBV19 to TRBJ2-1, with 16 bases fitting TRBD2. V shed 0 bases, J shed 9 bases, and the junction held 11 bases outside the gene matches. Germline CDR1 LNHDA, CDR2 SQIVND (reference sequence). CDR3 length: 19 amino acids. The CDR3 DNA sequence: TGTGCCAGTAGTATAGAGGGCCCGGGACTAGCGGGGGGGAGGATTGAGCAGTTCTTC. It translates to CASSIEGPGLAGGRIEQFF.

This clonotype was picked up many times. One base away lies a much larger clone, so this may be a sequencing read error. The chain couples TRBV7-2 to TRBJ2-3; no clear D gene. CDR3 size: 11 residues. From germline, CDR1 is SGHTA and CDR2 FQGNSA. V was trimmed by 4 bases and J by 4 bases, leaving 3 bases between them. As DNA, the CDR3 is TGTGCCAGCAGCTACCCAGATACGCAGTATTTT. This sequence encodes CASSYPDTQYF.

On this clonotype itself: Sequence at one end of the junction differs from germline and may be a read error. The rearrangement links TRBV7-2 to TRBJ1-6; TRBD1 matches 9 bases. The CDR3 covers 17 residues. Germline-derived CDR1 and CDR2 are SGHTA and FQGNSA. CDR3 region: CDSSSVRGGQGNSPPHF. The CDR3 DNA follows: TGTGACAGCAGCTCGGTTCGCGGGGGACAGGGAAATTCACCCCCCCACTTT.

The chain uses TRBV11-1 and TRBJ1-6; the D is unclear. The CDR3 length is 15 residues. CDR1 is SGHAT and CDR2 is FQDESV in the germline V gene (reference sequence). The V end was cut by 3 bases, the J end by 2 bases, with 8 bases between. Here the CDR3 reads CASSFDGAYNSPLHF. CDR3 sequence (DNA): TGTGCCAGCAGCTTTGACGGCGCCTATAATTCACCCCTCCACTTT.

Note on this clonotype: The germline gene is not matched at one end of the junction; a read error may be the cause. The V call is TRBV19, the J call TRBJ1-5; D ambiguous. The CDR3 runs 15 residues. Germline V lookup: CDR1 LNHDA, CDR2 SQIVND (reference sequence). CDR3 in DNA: TGTGCCAGTAGTATATCTAAGTATAGCAATCAGCCCCGGCATTTT. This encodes CASSISKYSNQPRHF.

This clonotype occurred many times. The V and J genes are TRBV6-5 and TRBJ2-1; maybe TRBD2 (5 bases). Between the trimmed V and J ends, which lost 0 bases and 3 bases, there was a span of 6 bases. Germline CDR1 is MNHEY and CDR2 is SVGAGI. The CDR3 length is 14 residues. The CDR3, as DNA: TGTGCCAGCAGTTACTCTCGGGGCTACAATGAGCAGTTCTTC. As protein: CASSYSRGYNEQFF.

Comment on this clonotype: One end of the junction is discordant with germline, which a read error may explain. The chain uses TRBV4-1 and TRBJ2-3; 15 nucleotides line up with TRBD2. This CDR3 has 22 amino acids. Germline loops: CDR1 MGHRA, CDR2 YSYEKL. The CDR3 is CASSLQRGGLAGGRPRGNTQYF. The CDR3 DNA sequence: TGTGCCAGCAGCCTCCAAAGGGGGGGACTAGCGGGGGGCCGGCCCCGGGGTAATACGCAGTATTTT.

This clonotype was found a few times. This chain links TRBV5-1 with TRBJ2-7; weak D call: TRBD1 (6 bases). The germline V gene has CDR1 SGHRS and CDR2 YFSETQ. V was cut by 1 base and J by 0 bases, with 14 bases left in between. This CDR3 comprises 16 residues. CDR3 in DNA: TGCGCCAGCAGCTTGTCCACGGGACAATTCTCCTACGAGCAGTACTTC. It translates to CASSLSTGQFSYEQYF. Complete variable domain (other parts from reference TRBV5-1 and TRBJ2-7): KAGVTQTPRYLIKTRGQQVTLSCSPISGHRSVSWYQQTPGQGLQFLFEYFSETQRNKGNFPGRFSGRQFSNSRSEMNVSTLELGDSALYLCASSLSTGQFSYEQYFGPGTRLTVT.